This T cell receptor beta chain was profiled in a study of CD8 T cells in ankylosing spondylitis. TCR beta libraries were made by quantitative 5'-RACE with molecular barcodes. TCRdb passed the 5' RACE reads through MiXCR, listing each CDR3 protein once. The data show roughly 160,000 distinct CDR3 sequences, roughly 10% seen once. Findings and limits, study-wide: Disease-linked clones were found to be CD8+ and relatively rare in peripheral blood.

This clonotype was seen ten or more times. Its cognate antigen is unknown. Trimming left V 7 bases short and J 3 bases short, with 15 bases between. The CDR3 loop spans 14 amino acids. CDR1 and CDR2 (germline): MNHNS, SASEGT. This TCR was sampled from a male donor with ankylosing spondylitis or in good health (not recorded which). Sequenced: blood, either unsorted or a sorted T cell fraction (not recorded which). This chain joins TRBV6-1 and TRBJ1-1, with D perhaps TRBD1 (6 bases). This CDR3 reads CASTDGGADTEAFF. For the CDR3, the DNA is TGTGCCAGCACAGATGGGGGGGCGGACACTGAAGCTTTCTTT.